The source of this T cell receptor (beta chain) is a study of blood T cell repertoires in COVID-19. In the study overall: Sites across the United States, Italy and Spain contributed samples from acute and convalescent COVID-19. T cells, B-cell-depleted T cells, or PBMCs provided the cDNA or gDNA that served as material.

The CDR3 sequence is 15 residues long. J was trimmed by 4 bases and V by 7 bases; bases with no gene match: 5. CDR1 and CDR2 from the germline V gene are MNHEY and SVGAGI. Under the authors' procedure: Estimation of nucleated cell counts relied on the amplification of reference gene primers. Clones were sequenced by immunoSEQ multiplex PCR, and TCRdb holds only the in-frame ones, with some missing. V and J calls and clone size are copied from that table; D and trimming were computed from the DNA. The sample lists about 40,000 clones; 82% were seen once. Input material: peripheral blood. This sequence joins TRBV6-5 and TRBJ2-7; 15 bases map to TRBD2. The clonotype was recovered from a woman aged 70-85 years with acute or convalescent COVID-19. The CDR3 reads CASTSGLAGGYEQYF. CDR3 sequence (DNA): TGTGCCAGCACATCGGGACTAGCGGGAGGATACGAGCAGTACTTC.